This T cell receptor (beta chain) was observed in a study of T cell responses to AZD1222 COVID-19 vaccine. Profiled with immunoSEQ multiplex PCR; TCRdb holds only in-frame clones, not every one. The sample includes 55,000 to 70,000 clones, 89% of them seen just once. Germline CDR1 MNHEY, CDR2 SMNVEV (reference sequence). The V end was cut by 5 bases, the J end by 4 bases, with 12 bases between. This CDR3 has 13 amino acids. The sequence was collected from an adult who received the AZD1222 COVID-19 vaccine. The sample consisted of peripheral blood, taken 28 days after the second AZD1222 dose. V gene TRBV27 combines with J gene TRBJ2-7; D may be TRBD2 (5 bases). CDR3 loop: CASSAQAEYEQYF. The CDR3 DNA sequence: TGTGCCAGCAGTGCACAAGCGGAATACGAGCAGTACTTC.